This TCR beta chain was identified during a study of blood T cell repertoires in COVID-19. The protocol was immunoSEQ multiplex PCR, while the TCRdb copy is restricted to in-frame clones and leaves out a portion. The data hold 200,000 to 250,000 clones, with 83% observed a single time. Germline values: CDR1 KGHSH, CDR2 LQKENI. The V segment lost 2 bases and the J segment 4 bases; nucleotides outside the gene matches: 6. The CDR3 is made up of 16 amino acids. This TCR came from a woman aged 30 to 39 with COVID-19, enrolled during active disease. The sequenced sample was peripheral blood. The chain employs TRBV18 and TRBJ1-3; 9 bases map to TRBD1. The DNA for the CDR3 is TGTGCCAGCTCACCAACACAGGGGGCAGCGGGAAACACCATATATTTT. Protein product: CASSPTQGAAGNTIYF.